Reported below is one T cell receptor beta chain. Its target is unknown. The sample is drawn from a study of blood T cells in healthy people across ages. The use of a sample-barcoded 5' primer and a J-beta primer mix characterized a second PCR of 7 to 11 cycles. Each CDR3 protein gets one entry after TCRdb re-called the 5' RACE reads with MiXCR. Of about 1.1 million distinct CDR3 sequences in the sample, more than 30% are singletons; the top ten hold about an eighth. Every donor provided roughly 10 milliliters of peripheral blood. The V end lost 11 bases, the J end lost 5 bases, and 15 bases lay between the germline ends. The CDR3 covers 13 residues. Germline V lookup: CDR1 MNHNY, CDR2 SVGAGI (reference sequence). General study results and limits: Observed TCR beta diversity per million T cells went down as age went up. This fall followed a roughly linear course with age. It was the long-lived donors that had more naive CD4+ cells and higher diversity than aged donors.

This chain links TRBV6-6 with TRBJ2-2; D might be TRBD2 (6 bases). This sequence was found in a young man in good health. Material for sequencing was blood. The CDR3 coding sequence is TGTGCCCTGGAGGGTCGGGTTACCGGGGAGCTGTTTTTT. As protein: CALEGRVTGELFF.